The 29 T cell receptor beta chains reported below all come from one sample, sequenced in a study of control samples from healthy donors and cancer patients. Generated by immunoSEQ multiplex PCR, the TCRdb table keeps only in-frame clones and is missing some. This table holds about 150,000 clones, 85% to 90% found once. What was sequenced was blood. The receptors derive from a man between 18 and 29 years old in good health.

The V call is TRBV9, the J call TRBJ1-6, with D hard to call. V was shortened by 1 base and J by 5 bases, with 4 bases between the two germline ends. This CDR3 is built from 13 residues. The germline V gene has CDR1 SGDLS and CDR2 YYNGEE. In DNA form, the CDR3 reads TGTGCCAGCAGCGTACAGGATAATTCACCCCTCCACTTT. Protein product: CASSVQDNSPLHF. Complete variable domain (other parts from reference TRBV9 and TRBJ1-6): DSGVTQTPKHLITATGQRVTLRCSPRSGDLSVYWYQQSLDQGLQFLIQYYNGEERAKGNILERFSAQQFPDLHSELNLSSLELGDSALYFCASSVQDNSPLHFGNGTRLTVT.

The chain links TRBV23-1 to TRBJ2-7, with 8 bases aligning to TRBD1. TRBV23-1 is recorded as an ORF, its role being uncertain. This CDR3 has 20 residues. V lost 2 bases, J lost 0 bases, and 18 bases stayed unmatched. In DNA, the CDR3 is TGCGCCAGCAGTCAACGACGGAAACCCACAAGGACAGGGACCTCCTACGAGCAGTACTTC. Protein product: CASSQRRKPTRTGTSYEQYF.

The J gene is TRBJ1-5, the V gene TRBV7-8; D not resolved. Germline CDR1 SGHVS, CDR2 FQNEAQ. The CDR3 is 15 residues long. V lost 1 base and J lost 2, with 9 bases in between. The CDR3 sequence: CASSLGSSGNQPQHF. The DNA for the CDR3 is TGTGCCAGCAGCTTAGGGAGCAGTGGCAATCAGCCCCAGCATTTT.

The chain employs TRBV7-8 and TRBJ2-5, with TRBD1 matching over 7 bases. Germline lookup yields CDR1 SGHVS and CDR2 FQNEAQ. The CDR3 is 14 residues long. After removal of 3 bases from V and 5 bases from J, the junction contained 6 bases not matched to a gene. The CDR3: CASSFIRGPETQYF. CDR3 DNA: TGTGCCAGCAGCTTCATAAGGGGGCCGGAGACCCAGTACTTC. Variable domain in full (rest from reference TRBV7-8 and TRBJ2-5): GAGVSQSPRYKVAKRGQDVALRCDPISGHVSLFWYQQALGQGPEFLTYFQNEAQLDKSGLPSDRFFAERPEGSVSTLKIQRTQQEDSAVYLCASSFIRGPETQYFGPGTRLLVL.

The CDR3 protein is CASQKAGGAFGYTF. The CDR3 DNA follows: TGTGCCAGCCAAAAAGCGGGGGGGGCCTTTGGCTACACCTTC. This chain connects TRBV6-5 to TRBJ1-2, with D tentatively TRBD1 (6 bases). The CDR3 has 14 amino acids. Trimming took off 8 bases at V and 7 bases at J, with 20 bases between the two ends. In germline, CDR1 is MNHEY, CDR2 SVGAGI.

In DNA, the CDR3 is TGTGCCAGCAGTTTATTAACAGGCACAGATACGCAGTATTTT. Protein: CASSLLTGTDTQYF. This chain links TRBV27 with TRBJ2-3; D is unclear. V was pared by 1 base and J by 1 base, with 6 bases between. Germline CDR1 reads MNHEY; CDR2 reads SMNVEV (reference sequence). CDR3 size: 14 residues.

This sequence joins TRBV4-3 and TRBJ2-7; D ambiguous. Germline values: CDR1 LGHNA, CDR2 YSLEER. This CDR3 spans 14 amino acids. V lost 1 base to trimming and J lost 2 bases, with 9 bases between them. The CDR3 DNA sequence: TGCGCCAGCAGCCAAGCGCTGTCTGCCTACGAGCAGTACTTC. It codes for CASSQALSAYEQYF.

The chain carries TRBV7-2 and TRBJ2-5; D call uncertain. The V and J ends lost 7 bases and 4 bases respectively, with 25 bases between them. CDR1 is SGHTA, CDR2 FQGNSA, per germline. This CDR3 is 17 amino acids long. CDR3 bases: TGTGCCAGCATCAGATTAGGTGGCTCCAACATGGGAGAGACCCAGTACTTC. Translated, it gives CASIRLGGSNMGETQYF.

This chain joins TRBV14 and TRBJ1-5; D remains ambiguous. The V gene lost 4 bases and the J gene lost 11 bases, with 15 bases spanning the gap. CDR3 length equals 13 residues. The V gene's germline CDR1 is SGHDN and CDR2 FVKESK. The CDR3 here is CASSLSDGLTQHF. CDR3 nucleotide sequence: TGTGCCAGCAGCCTTTCGGACGGCTTGACCCAGCATTTT. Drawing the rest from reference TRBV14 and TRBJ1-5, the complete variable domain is EAGVTQFPSHSVIEKGQTVTLRCDPISGHDNLYWYRRVMGKEIKFLLHFVKESKQDESGMPNNRFLAERTGGTYSTLKVQPAELEDSGVYFCASSLSDGLTQHFGDGTRLSIL.

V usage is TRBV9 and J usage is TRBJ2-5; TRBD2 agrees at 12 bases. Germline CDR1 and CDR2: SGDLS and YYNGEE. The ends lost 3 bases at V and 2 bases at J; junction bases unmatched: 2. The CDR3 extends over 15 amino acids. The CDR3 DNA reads TGTGCCAGCAGCGCTGGGACTAGCGGGCAAGAGACCCAGTACTTC. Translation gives CASSAGTSGQETQYF.

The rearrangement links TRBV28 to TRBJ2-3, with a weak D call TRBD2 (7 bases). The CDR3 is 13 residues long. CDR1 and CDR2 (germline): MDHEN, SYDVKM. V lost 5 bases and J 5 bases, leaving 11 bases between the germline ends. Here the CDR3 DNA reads TGTGCCAGCAGTAGGGGGGGGATAGATACGCAGTATTTT. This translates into CASSRGGIDTQYF.

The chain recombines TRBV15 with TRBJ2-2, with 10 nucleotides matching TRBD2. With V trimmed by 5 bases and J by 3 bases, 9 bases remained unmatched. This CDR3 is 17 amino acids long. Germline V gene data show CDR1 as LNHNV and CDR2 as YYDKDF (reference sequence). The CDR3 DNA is TGTGCCACCAGCGACCCAACTAGCGGGGAGTACACCGGGGAGCTGTTTTTT. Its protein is CATSDPTSGEYTGELFF.

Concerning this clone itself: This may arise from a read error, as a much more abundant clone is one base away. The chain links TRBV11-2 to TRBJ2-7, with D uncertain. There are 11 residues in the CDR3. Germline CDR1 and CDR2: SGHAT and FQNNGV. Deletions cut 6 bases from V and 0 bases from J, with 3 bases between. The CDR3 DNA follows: TGTGCCAGCAGTCCCTCCTACGAGCAGTACTTC. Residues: CASSPSYEQYF.

CDR3 nucleotides: TGTGCCAGCAGCGGAGGGAGGTCGGGCGAGCAGTACTTC. It is translated as CASSGGRSGEQYF. The chain carries TRBV3-1 (or the pseudogene TRBV3-2) and TRBJ2-7; maybe TRBD2 (6 bases). Germline V CDR1 and CDR2: LGHDT, YNNKEL (reference sequence). V was pared by 5 bases and J by 6 bases, with 14 bases between. This CDR3 has 13 amino acids.

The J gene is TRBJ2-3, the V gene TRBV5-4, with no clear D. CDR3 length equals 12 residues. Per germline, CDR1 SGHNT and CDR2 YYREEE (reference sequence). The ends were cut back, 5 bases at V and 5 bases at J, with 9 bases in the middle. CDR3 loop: CASSIPRDTQYF. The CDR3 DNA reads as TGTGCCAGCAGTATCCCCAGAGATACGCAGTATTTT.

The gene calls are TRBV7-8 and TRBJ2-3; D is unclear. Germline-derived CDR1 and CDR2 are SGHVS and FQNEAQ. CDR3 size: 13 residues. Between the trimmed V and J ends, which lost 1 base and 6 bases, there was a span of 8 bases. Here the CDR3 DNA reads TGTGCCAGCAGCTTAGGAATTTGGGATACGCAGTATTTT. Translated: CASSLGIWDTQYF.

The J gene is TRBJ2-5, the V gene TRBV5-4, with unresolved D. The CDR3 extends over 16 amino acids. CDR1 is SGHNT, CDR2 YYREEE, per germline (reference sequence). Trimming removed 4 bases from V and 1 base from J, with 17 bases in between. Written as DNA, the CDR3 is TGTGCCAGCAGCCAAGCAACCAGCATACTCCAAGAGACCCAGTACTTC. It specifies CASSQATSILQETQYF.

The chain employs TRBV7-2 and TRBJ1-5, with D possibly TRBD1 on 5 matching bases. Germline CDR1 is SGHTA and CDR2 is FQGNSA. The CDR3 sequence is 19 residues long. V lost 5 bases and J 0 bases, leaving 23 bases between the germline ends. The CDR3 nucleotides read TGTGCCAGCAGCCGTTTAGGCCCGGTGAGGGGTCCTAGCAATCAGCCCCAGCATTTT. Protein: CASSRLGPVRGPSNQPQHF.

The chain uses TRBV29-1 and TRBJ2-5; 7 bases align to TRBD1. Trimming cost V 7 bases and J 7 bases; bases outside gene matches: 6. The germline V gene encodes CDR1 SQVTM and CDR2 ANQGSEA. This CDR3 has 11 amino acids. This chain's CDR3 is CSASTGRTQYF. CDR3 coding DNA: TGCAGCGCCTCGACAGGGAGGACCCAGTACTTC.

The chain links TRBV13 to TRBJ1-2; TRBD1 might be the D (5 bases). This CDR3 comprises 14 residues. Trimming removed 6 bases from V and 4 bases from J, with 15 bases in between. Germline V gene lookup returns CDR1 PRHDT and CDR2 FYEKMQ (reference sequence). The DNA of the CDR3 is TGTGCCAGCAGGAGAAGGGGCGTTCTCTATGGCTACACCTTC. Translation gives CASRRRGVLYGYTF.

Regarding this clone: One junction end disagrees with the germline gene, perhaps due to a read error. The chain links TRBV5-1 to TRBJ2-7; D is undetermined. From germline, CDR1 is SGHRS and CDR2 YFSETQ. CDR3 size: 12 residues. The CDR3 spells CASSLDSHEQYF. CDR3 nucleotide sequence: TGCGCCAGCAGCTTGGACTCCCACGAGCAGTACTTC.

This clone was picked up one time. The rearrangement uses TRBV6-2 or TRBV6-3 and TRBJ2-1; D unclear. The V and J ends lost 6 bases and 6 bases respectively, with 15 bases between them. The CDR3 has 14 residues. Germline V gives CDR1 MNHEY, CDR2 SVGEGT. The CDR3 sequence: CASSTDLDPNEQFF. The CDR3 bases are TGTGCCAGCAGCACGGACCTGGACCCCAATGAGCAGTTCTTC.

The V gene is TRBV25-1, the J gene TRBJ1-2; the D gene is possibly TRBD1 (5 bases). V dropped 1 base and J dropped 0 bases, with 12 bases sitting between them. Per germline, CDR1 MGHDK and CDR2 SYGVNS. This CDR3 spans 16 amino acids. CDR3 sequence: CASSEWGGVTNYGYTF. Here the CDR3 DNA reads TGTGCCAGCAGTGAATGGGGCGGGGTGACTAACTATGGCTACACCTTC.

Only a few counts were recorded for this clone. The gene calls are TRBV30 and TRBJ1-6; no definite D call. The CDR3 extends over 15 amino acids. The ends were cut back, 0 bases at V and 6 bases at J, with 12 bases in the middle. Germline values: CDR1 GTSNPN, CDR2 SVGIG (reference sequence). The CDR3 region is CAWSVQTWGNSPLHF. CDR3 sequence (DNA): TGTGCCTGGAGTGTTCAGACTTGGGGTAATTCACCCCTCCACTTT.

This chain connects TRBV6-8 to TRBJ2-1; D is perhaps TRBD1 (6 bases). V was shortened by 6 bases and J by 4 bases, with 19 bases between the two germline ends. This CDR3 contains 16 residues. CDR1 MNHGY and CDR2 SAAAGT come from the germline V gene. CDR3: CASSPDRWRVYNEQFF. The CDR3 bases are TGTGCCAGCAGCCCCGACAGGTGGCGGGTTTACAATGAGCAGTTCTTC.

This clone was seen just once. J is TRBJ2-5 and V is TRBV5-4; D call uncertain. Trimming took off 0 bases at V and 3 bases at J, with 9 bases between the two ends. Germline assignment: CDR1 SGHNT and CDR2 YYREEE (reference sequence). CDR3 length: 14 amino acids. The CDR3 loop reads CASSLAGRKETQYF. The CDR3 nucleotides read TGTGCCAGCAGCTTGGCAGGCAGAAAAGAGACCCAGTACTTC.

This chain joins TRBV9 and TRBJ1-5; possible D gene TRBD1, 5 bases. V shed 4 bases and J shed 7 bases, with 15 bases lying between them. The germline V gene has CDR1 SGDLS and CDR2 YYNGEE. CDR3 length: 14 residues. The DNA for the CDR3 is TGTGCCAGCAGCCCGCAGGGAACCGGACAGCCCCAGCATTTT. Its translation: CASSPQGTGQPQHF. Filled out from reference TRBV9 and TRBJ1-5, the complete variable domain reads DSGVTQTPKHLITATGQRVTLRCSPRSGDLSVYWYQQSLDQGLQFLIQYYNGEERAKGNILERFSAQQFPDLHSELNLSSLELGDSALYFCASSPQGTGQPQHFGDGTRLSIL.

The CDR3 is CASSFFPETQYF. CDR3 nucleotide sequence: TGTGCCAGCAGCTTTTTCCCAGAGACCCAGTACTTC. This sequence joins TRBV5-4 and TRBJ2-5; D ambiguous. CDR3 size: 12 residues. Deletions cut 2 bases from V and 4 bases from J, with 6 bases between. Per germline, CDR1 SGHNT and CDR2 YYREEE (reference sequence). Full variable domain (outside the CDR3, taken from reference TRBV5-4 and TRBJ2-5): ETGVTQSPTHLIKTRGQQVTLRCSSQSGHNTVSWYQQALGQGPQFIFQYYREEENGRGNFPPRFSGLQFPNYSSELNVNALELDDSALYLCASSFFPETQYFGPGTRLLVL.

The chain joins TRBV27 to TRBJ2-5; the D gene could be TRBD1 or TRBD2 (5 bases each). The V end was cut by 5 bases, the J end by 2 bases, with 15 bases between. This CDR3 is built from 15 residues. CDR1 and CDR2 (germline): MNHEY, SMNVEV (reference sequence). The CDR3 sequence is CASSAPGRIQETQYF. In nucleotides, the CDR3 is TGTGCCAGCAGTGCCCCGGGACGTATACAAGAGACCCAGTACTTC.